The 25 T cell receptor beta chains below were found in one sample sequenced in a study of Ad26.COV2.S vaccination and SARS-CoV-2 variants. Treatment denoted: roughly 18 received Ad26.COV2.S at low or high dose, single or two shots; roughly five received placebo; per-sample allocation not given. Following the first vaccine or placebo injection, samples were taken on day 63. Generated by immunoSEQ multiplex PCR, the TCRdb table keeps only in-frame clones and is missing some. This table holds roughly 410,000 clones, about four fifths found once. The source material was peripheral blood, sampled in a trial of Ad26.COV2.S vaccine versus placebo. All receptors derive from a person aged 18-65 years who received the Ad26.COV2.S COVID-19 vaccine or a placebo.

The DNA for the CDR3 is TGTGCCAGCAGTTCCCTACGACAGGGGAGTACTGAAGCTTTCTTT. Translated: CASSSLRQGSTEAFF. The V call is TRBV6-5, the J call TRBJ1-1; TRBD1 agrees at 8 bases. Looked up from germline, CDR1 is MNHEY and CDR2 is SVGAGI. This CDR3 has 15 residues. V was pared by 4 bases and J by 5 bases, with 9 bases of the junction left unmatched.

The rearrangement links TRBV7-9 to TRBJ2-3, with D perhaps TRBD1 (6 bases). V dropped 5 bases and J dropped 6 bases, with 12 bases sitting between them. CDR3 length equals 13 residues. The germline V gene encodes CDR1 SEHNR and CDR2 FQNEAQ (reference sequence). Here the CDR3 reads CASSTQGPDTQYF. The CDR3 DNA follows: TGTGCCAGCAGCACCCAGGGGCCGGATACGCAGTATTTT.

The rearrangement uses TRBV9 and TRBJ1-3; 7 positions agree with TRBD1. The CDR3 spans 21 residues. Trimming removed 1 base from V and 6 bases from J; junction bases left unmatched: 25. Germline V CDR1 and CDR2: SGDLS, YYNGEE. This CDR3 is CASSVLDFRDRETNRENTIYF. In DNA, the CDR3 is TGTGCCAGCAGCGTACTGGATTTCCGAGACAGGGAGACGAATAGGGAAAACACCATATATTTT.

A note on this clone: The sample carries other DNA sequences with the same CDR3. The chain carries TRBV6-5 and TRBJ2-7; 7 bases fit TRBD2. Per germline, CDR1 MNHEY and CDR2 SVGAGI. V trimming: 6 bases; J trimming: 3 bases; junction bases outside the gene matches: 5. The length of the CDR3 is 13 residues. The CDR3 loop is CASRRESSYEQYF. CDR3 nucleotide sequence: TGTGCCAGCAGGCGGGAGTCTAGCTACGAGCAGTACTTC.

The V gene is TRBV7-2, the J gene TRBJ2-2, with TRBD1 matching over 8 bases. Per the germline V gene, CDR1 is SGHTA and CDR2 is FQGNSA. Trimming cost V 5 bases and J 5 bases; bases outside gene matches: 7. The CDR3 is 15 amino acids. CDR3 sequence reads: CASSLGDRRTGELFF. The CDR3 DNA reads TGTGCCAGCAGCCTCGGGGACAGGAGGACCGGGGAGCTGTTTTTT.

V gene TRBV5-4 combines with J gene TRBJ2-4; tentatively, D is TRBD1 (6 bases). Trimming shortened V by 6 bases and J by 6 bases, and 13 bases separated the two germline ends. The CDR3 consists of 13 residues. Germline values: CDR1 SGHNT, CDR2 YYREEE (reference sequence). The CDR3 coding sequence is TGTGCCAGCACCCAAGCAGGGGCAAACATTCAGTACTTC. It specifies CASTQAGANIQYF. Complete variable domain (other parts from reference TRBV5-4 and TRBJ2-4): ETGVTQSPTHLIKTRGQQVTLRCSSQSGHNTVSWYQQALGQGPQFIFQYYREEENGRGNFPPRFSGLQFPNYSSELNVNALELDDSALYLCASTQAGANIQYFGAGTRLSVL.

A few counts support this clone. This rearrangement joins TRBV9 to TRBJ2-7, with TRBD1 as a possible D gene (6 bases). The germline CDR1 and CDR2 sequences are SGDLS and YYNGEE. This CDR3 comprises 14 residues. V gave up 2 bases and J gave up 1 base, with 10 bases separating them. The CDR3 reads CASSVWDKSYEQYF. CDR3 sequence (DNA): TGTGCCAGCAGCGTCTGGGACAAATCCTACGAGCAGTACTTC.

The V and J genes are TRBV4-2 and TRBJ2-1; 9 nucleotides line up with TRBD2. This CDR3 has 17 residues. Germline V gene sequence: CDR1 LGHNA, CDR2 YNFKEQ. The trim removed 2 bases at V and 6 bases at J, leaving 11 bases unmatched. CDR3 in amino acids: CASSQQIAGAIFNEQFF. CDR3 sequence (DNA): TGTGCCAGCAGCCAACAAATAGCGGGAGCCATATTCAATGAGCAGTTCTTC.

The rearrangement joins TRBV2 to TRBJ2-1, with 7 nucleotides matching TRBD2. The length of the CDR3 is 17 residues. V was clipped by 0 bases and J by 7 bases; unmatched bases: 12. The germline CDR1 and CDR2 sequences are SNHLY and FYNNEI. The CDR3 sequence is CASSEASRTRGGNEQFF. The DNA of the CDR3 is TGTGCCAGCAGTGAAGCCTCAAGGACCCGGGGAGGGAATGAGCAGTTCTTC.

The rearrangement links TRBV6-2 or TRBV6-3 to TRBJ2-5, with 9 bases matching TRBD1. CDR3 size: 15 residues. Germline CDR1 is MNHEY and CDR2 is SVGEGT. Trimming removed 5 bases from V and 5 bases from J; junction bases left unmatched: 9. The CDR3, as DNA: TGTGCCAGCAGTGCCCCGGGACAGGGAAGGGAGACCCAGTACTTC. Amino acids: CASSAPGQGRETQYF.

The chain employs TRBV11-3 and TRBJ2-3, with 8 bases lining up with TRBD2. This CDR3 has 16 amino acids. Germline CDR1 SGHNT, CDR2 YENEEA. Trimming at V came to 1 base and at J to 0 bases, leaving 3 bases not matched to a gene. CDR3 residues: CASSLAPSGSTDTQYF. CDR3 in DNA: TGTGCCAGCAGCTTAGCTCCTAGCGGGAGCACAGATACGCAGTATTTT. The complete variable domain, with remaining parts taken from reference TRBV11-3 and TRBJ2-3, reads EAGVVQSPRYKIIEKKQPVAFWCNPISGHNTLYWYLQNLGQGPELLIRYENEEAVDDSQLPKDRFSAERLKGVDSTLKIQPAELGDSAVYLCASSLAPSGSTDTQYFGPGTRLTVL.

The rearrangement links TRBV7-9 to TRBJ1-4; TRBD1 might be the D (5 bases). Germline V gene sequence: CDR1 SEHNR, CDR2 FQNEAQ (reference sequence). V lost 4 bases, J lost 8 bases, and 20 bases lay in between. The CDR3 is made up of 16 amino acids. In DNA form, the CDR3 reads TGTGCCAGCAGCTGGGCGGGGACCGGAATGGGCGAAAAACTGTTTTTT. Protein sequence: CASSWAGTGMGEKLFF.

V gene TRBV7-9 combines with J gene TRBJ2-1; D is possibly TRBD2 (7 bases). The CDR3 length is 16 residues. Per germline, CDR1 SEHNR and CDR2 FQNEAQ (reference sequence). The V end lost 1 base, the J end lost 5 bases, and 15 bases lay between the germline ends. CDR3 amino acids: CASSLGLGGPDNEQFF. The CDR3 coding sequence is TGTGCCAGCAGCTTAGGTCTCGGGGGGCCTGACAATGAGCAGTTCTTC.

CDR3 nucleotides: TGTGCCAGCTCATCAGGGGGGGGCTCAGCCTACAATGAGCAGTTCTTC. Encoded protein: CASSSGGGSAYNEQFF. V usage is TRBV18 and J usage is TRBJ2-1; either TRBD1 or TRBD2 may fit D (7 bases each). There are 16 residues in the CDR3. Trimming left V 5 bases short and J 2 bases short, with 16 bases between. The V gene's germline CDR1 is KGHSH and CDR2 LQKENI.

The CDR3 region has the DNA TGTGCCAGCAGCTTGAGACTAGCGGGAGCTTACGAGCAGTACTTC. It specifies CASSLRLAGAYEQYF. The rearrangement links TRBV5-6 to TRBJ2-7; 12 positions agree with TRBD2. Unmatched junction bases numbered 3, after V lost 1 base and J lost 4 bases. The CDR3 is made up of 15 amino acids. CDR1 is SGHDT, CDR2 YYEEEE, per germline.

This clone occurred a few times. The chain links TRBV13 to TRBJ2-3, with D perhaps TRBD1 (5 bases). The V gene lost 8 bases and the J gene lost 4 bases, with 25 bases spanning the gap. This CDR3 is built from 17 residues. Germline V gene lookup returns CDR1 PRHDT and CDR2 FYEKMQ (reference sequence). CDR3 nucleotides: TGTGCCAGCTATCCCGTCGACAGTTCCCTTCGAGCAGATACGCAGTATTTT. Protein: CASYPVDSSLRADTQYF.

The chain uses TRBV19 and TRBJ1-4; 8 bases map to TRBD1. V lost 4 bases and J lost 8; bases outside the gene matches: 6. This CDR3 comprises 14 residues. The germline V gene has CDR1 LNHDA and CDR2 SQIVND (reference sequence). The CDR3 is CASSNPGGSEKLFF. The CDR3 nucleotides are TGTGCCAGTAGTAATCCAGGGGGCTCAGAAAAACTGTTTTTT.

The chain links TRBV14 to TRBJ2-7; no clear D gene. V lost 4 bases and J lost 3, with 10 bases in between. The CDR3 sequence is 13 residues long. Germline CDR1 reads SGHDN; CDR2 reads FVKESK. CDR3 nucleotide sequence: TGTGCCAGCAGCCCTAGAAATAGCTACGAGCAGTACTTC. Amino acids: CASSPRNSYEQYF.

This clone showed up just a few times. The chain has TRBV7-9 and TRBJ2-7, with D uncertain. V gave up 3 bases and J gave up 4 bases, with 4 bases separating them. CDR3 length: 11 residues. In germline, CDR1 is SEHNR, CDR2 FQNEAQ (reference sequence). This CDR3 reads CASSFFYEQYF. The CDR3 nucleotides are TGTGCCAGCAGCTTTTTTTACGAGCAGTACTTC.

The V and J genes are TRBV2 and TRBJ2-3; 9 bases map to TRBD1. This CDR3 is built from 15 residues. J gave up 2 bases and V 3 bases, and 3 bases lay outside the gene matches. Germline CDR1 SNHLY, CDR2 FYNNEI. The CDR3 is CASSDRTGATDTQYF. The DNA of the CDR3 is TGTGCCAGCAGTGACCGGACAGGGGCCACAGATACGCAGTATTTT. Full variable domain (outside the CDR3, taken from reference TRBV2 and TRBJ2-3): EPEVTQTPSHQVTQMGQEVILRCVPISNHLYFYWYRQILGQKVEFLVSFYNNEISEKSEIFDDQFSVERPDGSNFTLKIRSTKLEDSAMYFCASSDRTGATDTQYFGPGTRLTVL.

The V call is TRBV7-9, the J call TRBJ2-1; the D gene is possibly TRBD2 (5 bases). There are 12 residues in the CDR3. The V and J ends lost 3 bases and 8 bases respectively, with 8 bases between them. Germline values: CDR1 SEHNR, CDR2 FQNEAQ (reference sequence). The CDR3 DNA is TGTGCCAGCAGCTTTTCTAGCCATGAGCAGTTCTTC. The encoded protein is CASSFSSHEQFF.

The CDR3 spells CASSKSSRGNQPQHF. The CDR3 DNA reads as TGTGCCAGTAGTAAATCCTCAAGAGGCAATCAGCCCCAGCATTTT. The chain couples TRBV19 to TRBJ1-5, with no clear D. V dropped 4 bases and J dropped 2 bases, with 12 bases sitting between them. The germline CDR1 and CDR2 sequences are LNHDA and SQIVND (reference sequence). The CDR3 is 15 amino acids.

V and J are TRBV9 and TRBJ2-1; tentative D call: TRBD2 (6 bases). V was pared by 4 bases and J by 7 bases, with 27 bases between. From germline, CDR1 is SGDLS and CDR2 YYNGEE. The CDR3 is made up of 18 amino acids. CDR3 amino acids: CASSPRDSTNGKGNEQFF. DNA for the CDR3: TGTGCCAGCAGCCCCCGGGACTCGACCAATGGGAAGGGGAATGAGCAGTTCTTC. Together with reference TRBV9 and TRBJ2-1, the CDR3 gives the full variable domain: DSGVTQTPKHLITATGQRVTLRCSPRSGDLSVYWYQQSLDQGLQFLIQYYNGEERAKGNILERFSAQQFPDLHSELNLSSLELGDSALYFCASSPRDSTNGKGNEQFFGPGTRLTVL.

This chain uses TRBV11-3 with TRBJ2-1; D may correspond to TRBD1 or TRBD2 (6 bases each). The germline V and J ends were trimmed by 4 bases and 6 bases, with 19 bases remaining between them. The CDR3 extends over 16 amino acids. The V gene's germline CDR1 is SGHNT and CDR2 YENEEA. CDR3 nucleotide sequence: TGTGCCAGCAGCTCCCATCGGGGGCCGAGGGGCAATGAGCAGTTCTTC. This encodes CASSSHRGPRGNEQFF.

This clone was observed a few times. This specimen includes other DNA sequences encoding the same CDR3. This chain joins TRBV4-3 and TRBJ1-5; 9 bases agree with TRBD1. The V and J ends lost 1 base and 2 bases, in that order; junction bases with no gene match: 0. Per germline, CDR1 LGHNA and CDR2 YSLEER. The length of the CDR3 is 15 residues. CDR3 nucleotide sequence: TGCGCCAGCAGCCAAGGGACAGGGGGCAATCAGCCCCAGCATTTT. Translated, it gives CASSQGTGGNQPQHF.